This T cell receptor delta chain was recorded in a study of Vδ1+ human thymocytes. Whole-study results and caveats: In the thymus, TRG and TRD repertoires looked highly polyclonal with Gaussian CDR3 lengths.

The CDR3 has 18 amino acids. CDR1 and CDR2 from the germline V gene are TSWWSYY and QGS. V was trimmed by 1 base and J by 8 bases, leaving 26 bases between them. The template was reverse-transcribed extracted RNA. Multiplex PCR used pooled V-gene forward primers and a constant-region reverse primer to amplify CDR3s. TCRdb re-processed the multiplex PCR reads via CATT. The sample includes about 75,000 delta-chain clones, around 35% of them seen just once. A few counts support this clone. Antigen: not known. Other DNA sequences in the same sample also yield this CDR3. Sequencing was done on a sample of Vdelta1+ gamma-delta thymocytes from the thymus. Subset meaning: FACS-sorted CD3+ TCRalphabeta- TCRVdelta1+ TCRVdelta2- thymocytes. The rearrangement links TRDV1 to TRDJ1; D is perhaps TRDD2 (7 bases). The origin of this receptor is a boy under three years old who had congenital heart surgery. Here the CDR3 reads CALGEPRSYSGYSEKLIF. The CDR3 region has the DNA TGTGCTCTTGGGGAACCCCGTTCCTACTCAGGATACTCTGAAAAACTCATCTTT.